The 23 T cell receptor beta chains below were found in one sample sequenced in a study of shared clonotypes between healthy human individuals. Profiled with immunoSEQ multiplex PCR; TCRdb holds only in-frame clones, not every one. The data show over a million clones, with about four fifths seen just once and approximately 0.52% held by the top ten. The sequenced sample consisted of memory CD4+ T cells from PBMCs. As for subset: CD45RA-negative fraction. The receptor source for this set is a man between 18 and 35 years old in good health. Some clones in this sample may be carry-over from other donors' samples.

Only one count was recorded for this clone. CDR3 bases: TGTGCCAGCAGCTCGACAGGTTACTATGGCTACACCTTC. This encodes CASSSTGYYGYTF. The chain employs TRBV7-2 and TRBJ1-2; a possible D gene is TRBD1 (6 bases). With 4 bases removed from V and 3 bases from J, the gap between germline ends came to 9 bases. The CDR3 is 13 residues long. From germline, CDR1 is SGHTA and CDR2 FQGNSA.

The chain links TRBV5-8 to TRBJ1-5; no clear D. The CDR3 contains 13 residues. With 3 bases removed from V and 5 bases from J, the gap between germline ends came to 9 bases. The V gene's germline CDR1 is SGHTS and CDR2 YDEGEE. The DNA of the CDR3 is TGTGCCAGCAGCTCCGACGGTGATCAGCCCCAGCATTTT. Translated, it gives CASSSDGDQPQHF.

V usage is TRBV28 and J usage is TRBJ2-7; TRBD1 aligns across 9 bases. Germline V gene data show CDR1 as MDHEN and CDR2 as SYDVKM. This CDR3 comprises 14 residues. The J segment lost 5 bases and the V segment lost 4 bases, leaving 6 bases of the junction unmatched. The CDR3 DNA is TGTGCCAGCAGTTCCCGGGACAGGGTTAACGAGCAGTACTTC. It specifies CASSSRDRVNEQYF.

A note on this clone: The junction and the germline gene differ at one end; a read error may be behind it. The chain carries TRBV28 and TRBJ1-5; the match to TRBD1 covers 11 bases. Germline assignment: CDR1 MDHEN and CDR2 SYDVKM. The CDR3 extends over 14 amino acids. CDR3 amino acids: CASSLAGTGGSGYF. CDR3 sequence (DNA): TGTGCCAGCAGTTTAGCCGGGACAGGGGGTTCGGGCTATTTT.

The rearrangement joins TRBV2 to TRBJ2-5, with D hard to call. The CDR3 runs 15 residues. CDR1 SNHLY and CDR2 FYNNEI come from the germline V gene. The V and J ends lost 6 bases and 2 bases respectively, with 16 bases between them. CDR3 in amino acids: CASSPTGASQETQYF. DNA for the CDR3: TGTGCCAGCAGCCCCACCGGCGCAAGTCAAGAGACCCAGTACTTC.

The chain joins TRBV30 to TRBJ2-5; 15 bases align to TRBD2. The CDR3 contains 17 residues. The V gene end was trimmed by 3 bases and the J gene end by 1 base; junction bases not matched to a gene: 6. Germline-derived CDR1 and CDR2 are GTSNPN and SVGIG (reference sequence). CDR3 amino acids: CAWSLRGLAGGQETQYF. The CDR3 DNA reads TGTGCCTGGAGCCTTAGGGGACTAGCGGGAGGCCAAGAGACCCAGTACTTC.

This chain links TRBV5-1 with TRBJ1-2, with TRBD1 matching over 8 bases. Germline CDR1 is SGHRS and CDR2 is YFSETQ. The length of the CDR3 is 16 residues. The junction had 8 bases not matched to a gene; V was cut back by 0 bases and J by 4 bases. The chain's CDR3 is CASSLAEAGGVYGYTF. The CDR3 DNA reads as TGCGCCAGCAGCTTGGCCGAGGCAGGGGGCGTCTATGGCTACACCTTC. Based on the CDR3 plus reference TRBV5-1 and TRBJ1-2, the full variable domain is KAGVTQTPRYLIKTRGQQVTLSCSPISGHRSVSWYQQTPGQGLQFLFEYFSETQRNKGNFPGRFSGRQFSNSRSEMNVSTLELGDSALYLCASSLAEAGGVYGYTFGSGTRLTVV.

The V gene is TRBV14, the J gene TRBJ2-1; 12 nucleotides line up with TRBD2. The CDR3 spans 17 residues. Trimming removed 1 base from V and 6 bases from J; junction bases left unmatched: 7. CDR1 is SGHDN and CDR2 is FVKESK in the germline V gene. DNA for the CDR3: TGTGCCAGCAGCCAAGCCTTACTAGCGGGAGGCGGCAATGAGCAGTTCTTC. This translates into CASSQALLAGGGNEQFF.

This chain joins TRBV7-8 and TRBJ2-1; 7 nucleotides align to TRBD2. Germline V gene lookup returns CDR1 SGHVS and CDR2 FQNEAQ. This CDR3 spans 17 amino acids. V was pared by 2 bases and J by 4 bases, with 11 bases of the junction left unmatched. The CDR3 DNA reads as TGTGCCAGCAGCTTAACCCCCCCAGCGGGATCTTACAATGAGCAGTTCTTC. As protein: CASSLTPPAGSYNEQFF.

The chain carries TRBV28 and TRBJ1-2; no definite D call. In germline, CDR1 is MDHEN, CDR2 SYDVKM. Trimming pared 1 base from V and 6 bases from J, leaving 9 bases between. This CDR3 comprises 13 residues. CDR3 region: CASSLSQLNGYTF. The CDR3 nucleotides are TGTGCCAGCAGTTTATCACAGCTTAATGGCTACACCTTC.

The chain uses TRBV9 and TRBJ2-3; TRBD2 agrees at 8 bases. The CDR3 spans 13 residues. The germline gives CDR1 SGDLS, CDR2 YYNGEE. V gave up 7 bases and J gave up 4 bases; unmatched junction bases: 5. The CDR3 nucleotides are TGTGCCAGCTCGGCGGGGGGAGCAGATACGCAGTATTTT. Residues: CASSAGGADTQYF.

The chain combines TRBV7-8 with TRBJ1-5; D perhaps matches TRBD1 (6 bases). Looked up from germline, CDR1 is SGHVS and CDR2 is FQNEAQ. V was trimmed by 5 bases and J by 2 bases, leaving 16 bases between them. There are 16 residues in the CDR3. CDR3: CASSHWGGRGNQPQHF. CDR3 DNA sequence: TGTGCCAGCAGCCACTGGGGGGGGCGAGGCAATCAGCCCCAGCATTTT.

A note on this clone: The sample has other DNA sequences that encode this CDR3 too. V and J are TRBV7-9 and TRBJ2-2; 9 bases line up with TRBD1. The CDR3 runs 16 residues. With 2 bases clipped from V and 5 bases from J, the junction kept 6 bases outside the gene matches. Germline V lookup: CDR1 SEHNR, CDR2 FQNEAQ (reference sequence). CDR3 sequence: CASSLRDRDLTGELFF. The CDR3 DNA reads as TGTGCCAGCAGCTTAAGGGACAGGGATCTTACCGGGGAGCTGTTTTTT.

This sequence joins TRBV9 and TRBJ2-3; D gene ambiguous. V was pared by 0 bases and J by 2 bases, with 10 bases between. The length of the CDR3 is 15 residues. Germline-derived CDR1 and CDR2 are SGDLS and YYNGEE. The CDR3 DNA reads TGTGCCAGCAGCGTAGGTAAAACAGACACAGATACGCAGTATTTT. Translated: CASSVGKTDTDTQYF.

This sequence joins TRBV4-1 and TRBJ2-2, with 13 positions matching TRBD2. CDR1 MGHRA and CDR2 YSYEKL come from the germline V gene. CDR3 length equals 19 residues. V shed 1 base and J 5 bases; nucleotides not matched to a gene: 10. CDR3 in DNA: TGCGCCAGCAGCCAAGTGGCGAAACTAGCGGGAGGGCCGACCGGGGAGCTGTTTTTT. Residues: CASSQVAKLAGGPTGELFF.

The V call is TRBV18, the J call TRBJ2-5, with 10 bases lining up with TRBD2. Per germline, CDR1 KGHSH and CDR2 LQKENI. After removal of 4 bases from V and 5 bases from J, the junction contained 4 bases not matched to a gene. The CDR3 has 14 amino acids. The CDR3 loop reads CASSLAGGRETQYF. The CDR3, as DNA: TGTGCCAGCTCACTAGCGGGAGGTCGGGAGACCCAGTACTTC.

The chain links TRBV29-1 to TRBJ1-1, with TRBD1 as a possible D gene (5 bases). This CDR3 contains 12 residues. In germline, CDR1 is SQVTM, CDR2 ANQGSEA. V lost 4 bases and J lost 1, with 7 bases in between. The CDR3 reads CSVGQRNTEAFF. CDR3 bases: TGCAGCGTTGGACAGAGGAACACTGAAGCTTTCTTT.

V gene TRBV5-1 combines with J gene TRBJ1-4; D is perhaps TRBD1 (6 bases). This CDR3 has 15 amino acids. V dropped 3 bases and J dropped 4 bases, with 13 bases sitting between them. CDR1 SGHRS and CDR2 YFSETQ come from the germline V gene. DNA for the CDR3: TGCGCCAGCAGCTGGCTGGGGGGCTATAATGAAAAACTGTTTTTT. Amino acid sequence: CASSWLGGYNEKLFF.

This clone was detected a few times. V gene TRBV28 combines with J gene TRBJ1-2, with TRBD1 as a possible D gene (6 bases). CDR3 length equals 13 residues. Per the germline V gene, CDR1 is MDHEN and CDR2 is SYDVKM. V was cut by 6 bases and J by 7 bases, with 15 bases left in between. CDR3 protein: CASRDGQSVGYTF. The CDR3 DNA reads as TGTGCCAGCAGGGACGGACAGTCGGTTGGCTACACCTTC.

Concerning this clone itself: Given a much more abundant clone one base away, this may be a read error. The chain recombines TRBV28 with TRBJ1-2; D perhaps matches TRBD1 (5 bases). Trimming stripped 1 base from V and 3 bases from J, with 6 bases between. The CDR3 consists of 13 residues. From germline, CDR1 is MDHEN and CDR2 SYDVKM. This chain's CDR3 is CASSLSGYYGYTF. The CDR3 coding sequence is TGTGCCAGCAGTTTATCAGGGTACTATGGCTACACCTTC.

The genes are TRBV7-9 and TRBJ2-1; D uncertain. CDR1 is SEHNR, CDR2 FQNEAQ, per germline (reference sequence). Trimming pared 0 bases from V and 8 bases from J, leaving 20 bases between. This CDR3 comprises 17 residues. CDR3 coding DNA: TGTGCCAGCAGCTTAGCGATCCGGACGAGTTCGTTGGATGAGCAGTTCTTC. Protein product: CASSLAIRTSSLDEQFF. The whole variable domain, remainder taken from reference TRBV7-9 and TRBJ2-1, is DTGVSQNPRHKITKRGQNVTFRCDPISEHNRLYWYRQTLGQGPEFLTYFQNEAQLEKSRLLSDRFSAERPKGSFSTLEIQRTEQGDSAMYLCASSLAIRTSSLDEQFFGPGTRLTVL.

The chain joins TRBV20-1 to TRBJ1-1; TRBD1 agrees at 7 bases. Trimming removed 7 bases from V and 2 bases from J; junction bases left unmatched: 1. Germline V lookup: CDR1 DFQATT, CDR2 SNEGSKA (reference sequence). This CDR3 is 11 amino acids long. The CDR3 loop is CSGDSNTEAFF. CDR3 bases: TGCAGTGGGGACAGTAACACTGAAGCTTTCTTT.

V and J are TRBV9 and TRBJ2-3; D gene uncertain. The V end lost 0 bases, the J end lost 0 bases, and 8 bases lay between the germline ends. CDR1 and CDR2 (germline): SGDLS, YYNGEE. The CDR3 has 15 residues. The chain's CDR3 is CASSVAWGSTDTQYF. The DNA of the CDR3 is TGTGCCAGCAGCGTAGCTTGGGGAAGCACAGATACGCAGTATTTT.